Listed below are T cell receptor beta chains from one sample, sequenced in a study of identical twins. TCRdb reanalysed the 5' RACE reads using MiXCR and keeps one entry per CDR3 protein. The repertoire holds roughly 720,000 distinct CDR3 sequences, roughly 18% seen once, with 10% to 15% in the top ten. The same sample was also used in a study of T cells expressing NK-cell markers.

The sample was PBMCs. The source is a woman between 18 and 29 years old in good health. Each CDR3 is given with its conserved first and last residue. D genes are given only for firm matches. Only part of the rows carry a size: once, few, many, or a class if the clone is expanded.

d_call	clone_size	v_call	j_call	cdr3_aa	cdr3_nt
TRBD2	few	TRBV20-1	TRBJ2-1	CSAREARRTSGSSSYNEQFF	TGCAGTGCTAGAGAAGCAAGAAGGACTAGTGGATCAAGCTCCTACAATGAGCAGTTCTTC
.	.	TRBV7-2	TRBJ2-1	CASSLDWGPTSQFF	TGTGCCAGCAGCTTAGACTGGGGACCTACCTCGCAGTTCTTC
.	.	TRBV3-1	TRBJ2-2	CASSQEPNTGELFF	TGTGCCAGCAGCCAAGAACCGAACACCGGGGAGCTGTTTTTT
.	.	TRBV4-3	TRBJ2-7	CASSQGRGRPGAQTSRQYF	TGCGCCAGCAGCCAAGGTCGGGGGAGGCCGGGGGCCCAAACTAGCCGGCAGTACTTC
.	few	TRBV6-4	TRBJ2-3	CASSEDPHTDTQYF	TGTGCCAGCAGTGAAGACCCCCACACAGATACGCAGTATTTT
TRBD2	.	TRBV12-3/TRBV12-4	TRBJ2-1	CASSARTSGGDEQFF	TGTGCCAGCAGTGCTCGGACTAGCGGGGGGGATGAGCAGTTCTTC
TRBD1	.	TRBV12-3/TRBV12-4	TRBJ1-5	CASTAGTGNYQPQHF	TGTGCCAGCACCGCCGGGACAGGGAACTATCAGCCCCAGCATTTT
TRBD2	.	TRBV20-1	TRBJ2-7	CSAVAGGSSYEQYF	TGCAGTGCAGTAGCGGGAGGGTCCTCCTACGAGCAGTACTTC
.	few	TRBV20-1	TRBJ2-4	CSALDPSGKNIQYF	TGCAGTGCCCTAGACCCCTCGGGCAAAAACATTCAGTACTTC
TRBD1	few	TRBV20-1	TRBJ2-7	CSARAQGTGGEQYF	TGCAGTGCTAGAGCGCAGGGGACAGGGGGCGAGCAGTACTTC
TRBD2	.	TRBV12-3/TRBV12-4	TRBJ2-1	CASTIAGGYNEQFF	TGTGCCAGCACAATAGCGGGAGGGTACAATGAGCAGTTCTTC
.	few	TRBV20-1	TRBJ2-5	CSEQGGLLRTQYF	TGCAGTGAGCAGGGAGGTCTCTTAAGGACCCAGTACTTC